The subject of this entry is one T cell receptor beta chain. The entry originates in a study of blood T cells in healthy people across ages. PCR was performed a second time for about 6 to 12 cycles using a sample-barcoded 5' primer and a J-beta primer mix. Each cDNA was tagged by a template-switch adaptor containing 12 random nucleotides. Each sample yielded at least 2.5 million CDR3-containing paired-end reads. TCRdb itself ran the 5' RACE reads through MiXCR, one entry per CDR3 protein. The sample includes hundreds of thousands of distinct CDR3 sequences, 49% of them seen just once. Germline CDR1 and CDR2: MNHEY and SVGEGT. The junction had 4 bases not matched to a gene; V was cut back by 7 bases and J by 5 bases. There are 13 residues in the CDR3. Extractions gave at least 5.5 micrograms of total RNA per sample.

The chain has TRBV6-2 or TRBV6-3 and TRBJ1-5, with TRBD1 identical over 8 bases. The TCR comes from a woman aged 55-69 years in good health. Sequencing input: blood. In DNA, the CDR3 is TGTGCCAGCAAGGACAGGGTAGATCAGCCCCAGCATTTT. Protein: CASKDRVDQPQHF.